The 29 T cell receptor beta chains below all came from one sample that was sequenced in a study of identical twins (dated by TCRdb to the mid-2010s). Library method: 5' RACE. The reads were generated on an Illumina HiSeq 2000. TCRdb applied fastp at Q25 and MiXCR to the public reads, then kept only in-frame beta chains. Under each unique CDR3 protein, matching rows form one entry showing the most common genes and DNA. This sample is represented by hundreds of thousands of distinct CDR3 sequences; roughly an eighth of them were singletons. About 7% of the sample belongs to the ten largest clones. These data were likewise used in another study, on yellow fever vaccine responses in identical twins.

The sequencing sample was made of CD8+ T cells sorted from blood. The receptors here all came from a woman between 18 and 29 years old in good health.

The genes are TRBV5-1 and TRBJ1-1, with D hard to call. The CDR3 length is 16 residues. Trimming cost V 2 bases and J 0 bases, with 14 bases left between them. The germline V gene has CDR1 SGHRS and CDR2 YFSETQ. The CDR3 protein is CASSFWSGDMNTEAFF. The CDR3 DNA reads TGCGCCAGCAGCTTTTGGAGCGGAGACATGAACACTGAAGCTTTCTTT.

This clonotype was seen a handful of times. V gene TRBV12-3 or TRBV12-4 combines with J gene TRBJ2-1; 7 positions match TRBD2. V dropped 3 bases and J dropped 4; count of bases not matched to a gene: 12. The CDR3 is 17 amino acids. DNA of the CDR3: TGTGCCAGCAGTTTTGGACCCCTGGGACTATCTTACAATGAGCAGTTCTTC. It codes for CASSFGPLGLSYNEQFF.

The rearrangement joins TRBV6-4 to TRBJ2-1; no definite D call. The ends were cut back, 2 bases at V and 8 bases at J, with 10 bases in the middle. Germline values: CDR1 MRHNA, CDR2 SNTAGT. This CDR3 spans 13 amino acids. CDR3 DNA: TGTGCCAGCAGTGACGGGGAAAACGATGAGCAGTTCTTC. It specifies CASSDGENDEQFF.

The chain joins TRBV5-6 to TRBJ2-7, with D possibly being TRBD2 (6 bases). This CDR3 has 12 residues. V was shortened by 0 bases and J by 9 bases, with 10 bases between the two germline ends. Germline CDR1 SGHDT, CDR2 YYEEEE. CDR3 coding DNA: TGTGCCAGCAGCTTGGGACCGGGACTGCAGTACGTC. Translating gives CASSLGPGLQYV.

In its sample, this clonotype was seen many times. The rearrangement uses TRBV5-1 and TRBJ1-1; D unclear. This CDR3 comprises 13 residues. The ends were cut back, 0 bases at V and 1 base at J, with 4 bases in the middle. Germline V gene sequence: CDR1 SGHRS, CDR2 YFSETQ. In nucleotides, the CDR3 is TGCGCCAGCAGCTTGGCTGGGAACACTGAAGCTTTCTTT. Translation: CASSLAGNTEAFF.

This clonotype has only a few counts. V usage is TRBV12-3 or TRBV12-4 and J usage is TRBJ2-1, with TRBD2 as a possible D gene (5 bases). The CDR3 is made up of 15 amino acids. Trimming left V 1 base short and J 5 bases short, with 12 bases between. The CDR3 coding sequence is TGTGCCAGCAGTTTAGGAGCGGTCCCTGACAATGAGCAGTTCTTC. Its protein product is CASSLGAVPDNEQFF.

This clonotype was picked up a small number of times. The V gene is TRBV7-2, the J gene TRBJ2-5; D not resolved. There are 13 residues in the CDR3. V lost 1 base to trimming and J lost 3 bases, with 6 bases between them. Looked up from germline, CDR1 is SGHTA and CDR2 is FQGNSA. The CDR3 DNA reads TGTGCCAGCAGCTTAGAGGCGGAAGAGACCCAGTACTTC. Translated, it gives CASSLEAEETQYF.

The chain recombines TRBV2 with TRBJ2-1; TRBD2 aligns across 10 bases. Per germline, CDR1 SNHLY and CDR2 FYNNEI. The V segment lost 3 bases and the J segment 7 bases; nucleotides outside the gene matches: 12. The CDR3 is made up of 17 amino acids. The CDR3 DNA reads TGTGCCAGCAGTGATATCTGGCTAGCGGGGGCCAGGAATGAGCAGTTCTTC. Protein: CASSDIWLAGARNEQFF.

The genes are TRBV10-2 and TRBJ2-1, with TRBD1 identical over 12 bases. This CDR3 has 13 residues. Looked up from germline, CDR1 is WSHSY and CDR2 is SAAADI. Losses at the gene ends were 6 bases for V and 8 bases for J; bases not matched to a gene: 2. CDR3 sequence: CASSGTGGYEQFF. The CDR3 bases are TGCGCCAGCAGCGGGACAGGGGGCTATGAGCAGTTCTTC.

This chain uses TRBV20-1 with TRBJ1-1; D perhaps matches TRBD1 (5 bases). This CDR3 is built from 15 residues. V was shortened by 2 bases and J by 1 base, with 14 bases between the two germline ends. Germline V CDR1 and CDR2: DFQATT, SNEGSKA (reference sequence). CDR3 bases: TGCAGTGCTAGACCGCTCGACAGCCCGAACACTGAAGCTTTCTTT. Translation: CSARPLDSPNTEAFF.

This clonotype was seen ten or more times. The final CDR3 position lacks the conserved phenylalanine or tryptophan, pointing to a likely read error. No DNA is shown, since the ends of the CDR3 on it are uncertain; the CDR3 is the one TCRdb lists. This CDR3 is CANEEGAGVKFT. This rearrangement joins TRBV7-9 to TRBJ2-1; TRBD2, as called in the table, went unchecked against the DNA. The CDR3 region is 12 residues in length, termini included. Germline V gene lookup returns CDR1 SEHNR and CDR2 FQNEAQ (reference sequence).

This clonotype was seen a handful of times. This sequence joins TRBV7-9 and TRBJ2-2; the D is unclear. The V and J ends lost 5 bases and 0 bases respectively, with 16 bases between them. The CDR3 loop spans 17 amino acids. Germline values: CDR1 SEHNR, CDR2 FQNEAQ (reference sequence). As DNA, the CDR3 is TGTGCCAGCAGCCCCCCCTATCTAGGACCGAACACCGGGGAGCTGTTTTTT. This encodes CASSPPYLGPNTGELFF.

Concerning this clonotype: Without the conserved terminal phenylalanine or tryptophan, this CDR3 likely stems from a read error. This chain uses TRBV12-3 or TRBV12-4 with TRBJ2-1; possibly TRBD2 for D (5 bases). V was shortened by 6 bases and J by 5 bases, with 8 bases between the two germline ends. CDR3 length equals 12 residues. As DNA, the CDR3 is TGTGCCAGCAGCTCGACTAACAATGAGCAGTTCTAC. Translation gives CASSSTNNEQFY.

This clonotype was observed a few times. This chain uses TRBV12-3 or TRBV12-4 with TRBJ2-5; D gene ambiguous. V was clipped by 4 bases and J by 1 base, with 13 bases between them. This CDR3 contains 15 residues. The CDR3 loop reads CASSSPSPSQETQYF. CDR3 nucleotides: TGTGCCAGCAGTTCCCCGTCGCCTTCCCAAGAGACCCAGTACTTC.

Ten or more counts support this clonotype. The V and J genes are TRBV10-3 and TRBJ2-1; TRBD2 matches at 9 bases. V shed 0 bases, J shed 3 bases, and the junction held 12 bases outside the gene matches. Germline values: CDR1 ENHRY, CDR2 SYGVKD. The CDR3 length is 19 residues. The CDR3 protein is CAISESVAGALGGYNEQFF. The CDR3 bases are TGTGCCATCAGTGAGTCGGTAGCGGGAGCCCTGGGAGGCTACAATGAGCAGTTCTTC.

The sample holds many counts of this clonotype. V gene TRBV9 combines with J gene TRBJ2-1; D perhaps matches TRBD2 (6 bases). CDR1 SGDLS and CDR2 YYNGEE come from the germline V gene. This CDR3 comprises 15 residues. V was shortened by 4 bases and J by 7 bases, with 18 bases between the two germline ends. CDR3 DNA sequence: TGTGCCAGCAGCCCCCGCGAGCGGGCTGGTAATGAGCAGTTCTTC. Its translation: CASSPRERAGNEQFF.

V usage is TRBV27 and J usage is TRBJ2-1; D remains ambiguous. The CDR3 loop spans 15 amino acids. Germline V gene data show CDR1 as MNHEY and CDR2 as SMNVEV (reference sequence). The V and J ends lost 8 bases and 3 bases respectively, with 17 bases between them. In DNA, the CDR3 is TGTGCCAGCGCCTTAAGTGGGCATATCTACAATGAGCAGTTCTTC. It encodes CASALSGHIYNEQFF.

A few counts support this clonotype. The chain uses TRBV20-1 and TRBJ2-5, with 15 bases lining up with TRBD2. This CDR3 contains 15 residues. The germline V gene encodes CDR1 DFQATT and CDR2 SNEGSKA (reference sequence). V gave up 3 bases and J gave up 5 bases; unmatched junction bases: 4. The chain's CDR3 is CSARAGLAGGETQYF. CDR3 DNA: TGCAGTGCTAGGGCGGGACTAGCGGGGGGTGAGACCCAGTACTTC.

This clonotype was counted a few times. The chain recombines TRBV6-2 or TRBV6-3 with TRBJ1-1; D uncertain. Trimming took off 2 bases at V and 4 bases at J, with 11 bases between the two ends. The CDR3 loop spans 14 amino acids. Germline assignment: CDR1 MNHEY and CDR2 SVGEGT. The CDR3 protein is CASSYALLSTEAFF. As DNA, the CDR3 is TGTGCCAGCAGTTACGCCTTGCTTAGCACTGAAGCTTTCTTT.

In DNA, the CDR3 is TGCGCCAGCAGCTTCTCAATCCATCGTCGACGGGACTCTGGGGCCAACGTCCTGACTTTC. Translation gives CASSFSIHRRRDSGANVLTF. J is TRBJ2-6 and V is TRBV5-1, with D perhaps TRBD2 (5 bases). V shed 2 bases and J shed 0 bases, with 21 bases lying between them. The CDR3 has 20 residues. Germline-derived CDR1 and CDR2 are SGHRS and YFSETQ.

This clonotype was observed a few times. This chain uses TRBV12-3 or TRBV12-4 with TRBJ2-5; perhaps TRBD1 as D (7 bases). V was cut by 3 bases and J by 2 bases, with 10 bases left in between. The CDR3 contains 14 residues. The CDR3 spells CASSLAGQQETQYF. The CDR3 region has the DNA TGTGCCAGCAGTTTGGCGGGACAGCAAGAGACCCAGTACTTC.

This clonotype was counted only a few times. The rearrangement uses TRBV2 and TRBJ2-4; TRBD2 aligns across 10 bases. This CDR3 has 16 amino acids. Germline V gene lookup returns CDR1 SNHLY and CDR2 FYNNEI. Losses at the gene ends were 4 bases for V and 1 base for J; bases not matched to a gene: 4. The CDR3 region is CASSGLAGVAKNIQYF. Here the CDR3 DNA reads TGTGCCAGCAGTGGTCTAGCGGGAGTGGCCAAAAACATTCAGTACTTC.

This chain uses TRBV20-1 with TRBJ2-1, with 8 positions matching TRBD2. Germline assignment: CDR1 DFQATT and CDR2 SNEGSKA (reference sequence). CDR3 length: 14 residues. J was trimmed by 8 bases and V by 2 bases; bases with no gene match: 8. Here the CDR3 reads CSARQGLARDEQFF. In DNA form, the CDR3 reads TGCAGTGCTAGACAAGGACTAGCCCGCGATGAGCAGTTCTTC.

The V gene is TRBV2, the J gene TRBJ2-2; 11 nucleotides line up with TRBD1. There are 15 residues in the CDR3. Unmatched junction bases numbered 6, after V lost 7 bases and J lost 5 bases. Per the germline V gene, CDR1 is SNHLY and CDR2 is FYNNEI. The CDR3 sequence: CASIGQGALTGELFF. The CDR3 nucleotides are TGTGCCAGCATTGGACAGGGGGCGCTTACCGGGGAGCTGTTTTTT.

This clonotype was seen only a few times. The rearrangement links TRBV29-1 to TRBJ2-7; no reliable D call. V lost 1 base, J lost 5 bases, and 9 bases lay in between. The germline V gene has CDR1 SQVTM and CDR2 ANQGSEA. This CDR3 spans 12 amino acids. The CDR3 protein is CSVEAYRNEQYF. The CDR3 region has the DNA TGCAGCGTTGAAGCCTATCGGAACGAGCAGTACTTC.

In this sample, this clonotype turned up many times. The rearrangement uses TRBV5-6 and TRBJ2-5; the D gene is possibly TRBD2 (6 bases). The CDR3 totals 16 residues. Germline V gene data show CDR1 as SGHDT and CDR2 as YYEEEE. The V end was cut by 3 bases, the J end by 5 bases, with 20 bases between. This chain's CDR3 is CASSSFFPTRSETQYF. For the CDR3, the DNA is TGTGCCAGCAGCTCGTTCTTCCCGACTAGGTCGGAGACCCAGTACTTC.

This clonotype was detected only a few times. The chain recombines TRBV12-3 or TRBV12-4 with TRBJ2-1; no reliable D call. This CDR3 comprises 14 residues. Trimming shortened V by 1 base and J by 6 bases, and 10 bases separated the two germline ends. CDR3 coding DNA: TGTGCCAGCAGTTTAGTTGCCCCTCCCAATGAGCAGTTCTTC. Protein product: CASSLVAPPNEQFF.

The genes are TRBV3-1 and TRBJ2-1; 10 bases are shared with TRBD1. CDR1 is LGHDT and CDR2 is YNNKEL in the germline V gene (reference sequence). The CDR3 covers 17 residues. V lost 3 bases and J lost 2; bases outside the gene matches: 7. The CDR3 sequence: CASSQPLTGGAYNEQFF. The CDR3 DNA reads TGTGCCAGCAGCCAGCCCCTGACAGGGGGCGCCTACAATGAGCAGTTCTTC.

Concerning this clonotype itself: The CDR3 ends on some other residue instead of the conserved phenylalanine or tryptophan, so this is likely a read error. This chain links TRBV24-1 with TRBJ2-1; 11 bases line up with TRBD2. Germline trimming cut 2 bases from V and 4 bases from J; bases unmatched to any gene: 3. The CDR3 sequence is 16 residues long. CDR1 and CDR2 (germline): KGHDR, SFDVKD. The chain's CDR3 is CATSDYGTSGYNEQFY. CDR3 sequence (DNA): TGTGCCACCAGTGATTACGGGACTAGCGGATACAATGAGCAGTTCTAC.